What follows are 16 T cell receptor beta chains derived from one specimen sequenced in a study of T-cell memory formation after mild COVID-19 (dated by TCRdb to the early 2020s). The receptor library was made with 5' RACE. The sequencing machine was an Illumina NovaSeq 6000. The raw public reads went through TCRdb reprocessing: fastp at Q25, MiXCR clone calling, in-frame beta chains kept. Every distinct CDR3 protein forms one entry, paired with its most common genes and DNA. The sample includes around 120,000 distinct CDR3 sequences, with 15% to 20% observed a single time. The top ten constitute about 15% of the sample. The sequenced sample consisted of PBMCs or a T cell subset sorted from them (not recorded which). The origin of the receptors is an adult woman who had mild COVID-19 (a few samples of this study predate the infection). The sample titles of this study are shuffled in the database, so cell type and time point are left out; the donor was told from shared clones.

This rearrangement joins TRBV20-1 to TRBJ2-7; D is unresolved. Germline loops: CDR1 DFQATT, CDR2 SNEGSKA (reference sequence). The CDR3 spans 12 residues. V was shortened by 5 bases and J by 2 bases, with 10 bases between the two germline ends. The CDR3 is CSAAPSTYEQYF. The CDR3 nucleotides read TGCAGTGCTGCACCTTCTACCTACGAGCAGTACTTC.

Only a few counts were recorded for this clonotype. The chain uses TRBV9 and TRBJ2-1, with D possibly called TRBD1 or TRBD2 (5 bases each). V gave up 3 bases and J gave up 10 bases, with 11 bases separating them. This CDR3 has 12 residues. Per germline, CDR1 SGDLS and CDR2 YYNGEE. The CDR3 coding sequence is TGTGCCAGCAGCGCACTAGGGGAGGAGCAGTTCTTC. Amino acid sequence: CASSALGEEQFF.

The J gene is TRBJ2-5, the V gene TRBV7-6; D is unclear. The germline V gene encodes CDR1 SGHVS and CDR2 FNYEAQ. V lost 5 bases and J lost 3, with 16 bases in between. CDR3 length equals 15 residues. The CDR3 reads CASSTRSSYEETQYF. For the CDR3, the DNA is TGTGCCAGCAGCACCCGGTCCAGTTATGAAGAGACCCAGTACTTC.

This clonotype was seen once. The chain links TRBV3-1 to TRBJ1-6, with a tentative D call TRBD1 (5 bases). The germline V gene has CDR1 LGHDT and CDR2 YNNKEL (reference sequence). V was trimmed by 4 bases and J by 7 bases, leaving 14 bases between them. This CDR3 is 15 amino acids long. The CDR3 loop is CASSPPGPSNSPLHF. CDR3 bases: TGTGCCAGCAGCCCACCGGGACCGTCAAATTCACCCCTCCACTTT.

The table lists this clonotype with many counts. This chain connects TRBV14 to TRBJ2-3; D uncertain. Per the germline V gene, CDR1 is SGHDN and CDR2 is FVKESK. Between the trimmed V and J ends, which lost 6 bases and 10 bases, there was a span of 14 bases. The CDR3 runs to 12 residues. The CDR3 reads CASSIQVSSQYF. The CDR3 region has the DNA TGTGCCAGCAGTATCCAGGTATCTTCGCAGTATTTT.

This clonotype was seen more than once but under ten times. The V and J genes are TRBV5-1 and TRBJ1-1; the D is unclear. The CDR3 has 17 amino acids. V gave up 0 bases and J gave up 0 bases, with 15 bases separating them. Germline values: CDR1 SGHRS, CDR2 YFSETQ. The DNA of the CDR3 is TGCGCCAGCAGCTTGGGAGGACCACGGGGAATGAACACTGAAGCTTTCTTT. Translation gives CASSLGGPRGMNTEAFF.

The genes are TRBV7-8 and TRBJ2-4; TRBD2 agrees at 8 bases. CDR3 length: 14 amino acids. Germline trimming cut 7 bases from V and 7 bases from J; bases unmatched to any gene: 9. Per the germline V gene, CDR1 is SGHVS and CDR2 is FQNEAQ. Here the CDR3 reads CASTPRTGGNIQYF. The CDR3 region has the DNA TGTGCCAGCACCCCACGGACGGGGGGGAACATTCAGTACTTC.

The chain uses TRBV10-3 and TRBJ1-2; perhaps TRBD1 as D (5 bases). CDR3 length: 15 amino acids. Between the trimmed V and J ends, which lost 0 bases and 6 bases, there was a span of 14 bases. Germline V gives CDR1 ENHRY, CDR2 SYGVKD. CDR3 nucleotide sequence: TGTGCCATCAGTGAGTCCGTGGGGGACGCGGATGGCTACACCTTC. Translated: CAISESVGDADGYTF.

This clonotype was recorded a few times. The gene calls are TRBV6-5 and TRBJ2-6, with TRBD1 matching over 8 bases. The V and J ends lost 3 bases and 2 bases, in that order; junction bases with no gene match: 12. In germline, CDR1 is MNHEY, CDR2 SVGAGI. This CDR3 contains 19 residues. The chain's CDR3 is CASSYPGGDLRAGANVLTF. The CDR3 region has the DNA TGTGCCAGCAGTTATCCAGGGGGCGATCTACGGGCTGGGGCCAACGTCCTGACTTTC.

This sequence joins TRBV15 and TRBJ2-1, with TRBD2 as a possible D gene (5 bases). From germline, CDR1 is LNHNV and CDR2 YYDKDF (reference sequence). The V gene lost 5 bases and the J gene lost 0 bases, with 14 bases spanning the gap. The CDR3 runs 16 residues. In DNA form, the CDR3 reads TGTGCCACCAGCTACGGGATTTCCGGCTCCTACAATGAGCAGTTCTTC. Its protein product is CATSYGISGSYNEQFF.

This clonotype came up a few times. The chain uses TRBV7-2 and TRBJ1-2; 9 nucleotides line up with TRBD1. V dropped 5 bases and J dropped 4; count of bases not matched to a gene: 17. Germline values: CDR1 SGHTA, CDR2 FQGNSA. The CDR3 consists of 18 residues. Written as DNA, the CDR3 is TGTGCCAGCAGCCTCGCCGGGACAGGGAGGTTTGATGGCTATGGCTACACCTTC. Amino acids: CASSLAGTGRFDGYGYTF.

This clonotype was detected a few times. The chain links TRBV30 to TRBJ2-3; 13 bases map to TRBD2. Losses at the gene ends were 0 bases for V and 5 bases for J; bases not matched to a gene: 2. Germline V gene lookup returns CDR1 GTSNPN and CDR2 SVGIG (reference sequence). The CDR3 covers 15 residues. CDR3 residues: CAWSVWTSGGDTQYF. The CDR3 nucleotides read TGTGCCTGGAGTGTGTGGACTAGCGGGGGAGATACGCAGTATTTT.

This clonotype was found many times. V is TRBV4-3 and J is TRBJ2-1, with D hard to call. The CDR3 runs to 15 residues. Trimming cost V 2 bases and J 1 base, with 9 bases left between them. Germline loops: CDR1 LGHNA, CDR2 YSLEER. The CDR3, as DNA: TGCGCCAGCAGCCAATATCAAGGGTCCTACAATGAGCAGTTCTTC. As protein: CASSQYQGSYNEQFF.

J is TRBJ1-3 and V is TRBV3-1, with a tentative D call TRBD1 (5 bases). V lost 5 bases and J lost 0, with 14 bases in between. Germline V gene lookup returns CDR1 LGHDT and CDR2 YNNKEL (reference sequence). The length of the CDR3 is 16 residues. CDR3 sequence: CASSFVGAFSGNTIYF. The CDR3 DNA reads TGTGCCAGCAGCTTTGTTGGGGCCTTCTCTGGAAACACCATATATTTT.

This clonotype was picked up a small number of times. This chain links TRBV7-3 with TRBJ1-2; D possibly corresponds to TRBD1 (5 bases). Germline V lookup: CDR1 SGHTA, CDR2 FQGTGA. The CDR3 totals 16 residues. Between the trimmed V and J ends, which lost 5 bases and 4 bases, there was a span of 20 bases. The CDR3, as DNA: TGTGCCAGCAGCGCATACGGGGGGTTTGGTAGCTATGGCTACACCTTC. This codes for CASSAYGGFGSYGYTF.

The rearrangement uses TRBV12-3 or TRBV12-4 and TRBJ1-5; possible D gene TRBD1, 6 bases. The CDR3 has 15 amino acids. V lost 3 bases and J 5 bases, leaving 14 bases between the germline ends. The DNA for the CDR3 is TGTGCCAGCAGTTTCCGGGGGGCCAGCGATCAGCCCCAGCATTTT. Protein product: CASSFRGASDQPQHF.